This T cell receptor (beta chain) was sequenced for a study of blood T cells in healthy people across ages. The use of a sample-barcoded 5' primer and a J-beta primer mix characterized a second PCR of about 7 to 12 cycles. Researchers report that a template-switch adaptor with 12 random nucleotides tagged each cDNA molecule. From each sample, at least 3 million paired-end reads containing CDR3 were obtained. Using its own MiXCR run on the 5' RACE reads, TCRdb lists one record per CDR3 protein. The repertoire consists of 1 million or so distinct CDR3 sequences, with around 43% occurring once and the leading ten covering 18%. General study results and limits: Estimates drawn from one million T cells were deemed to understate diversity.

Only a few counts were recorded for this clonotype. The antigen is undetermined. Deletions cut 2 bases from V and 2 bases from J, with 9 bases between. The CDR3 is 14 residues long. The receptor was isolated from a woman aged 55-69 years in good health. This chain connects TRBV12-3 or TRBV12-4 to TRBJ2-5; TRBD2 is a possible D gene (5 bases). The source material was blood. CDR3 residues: CASSLRSGQETQYF. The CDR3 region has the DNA TGTGCCAGCAGTTTACGGAGCGGACAAGAGACCCAGTACTTC.